This T cell receptor (beta chain) stems from a study of a mutant IDH1 vaccine in newly diagnosed glioma. Across the study: Weeks 1, 3, 5, 7, 11, 15, 19 and 23 were when patients received their eight vaccinations. Vaccination began 4-6 weeks post radiotherapy alone, or with temozolomide cycles. Standard pretreatment was either radiotherapy, temozolomide, or, for most, radiochemotherapy with temozolomide.

Germline CDR1 reads LNHDA; CDR2 reads SQIVND (reference sequence). V shed 4 bases and J shed 5 bases, with 11 bases lying between them. This CDR3 is built from 14 residues. Worth noting for this clone: As yet, its antigen is unknown.

Time point: week 23, last vaccination. Vaccine doses each comprised 300 ug of mutant IDH1 20-mer peptide, with topical imiquimod. The method was immunoSEQ multiplex PCR; TCRdb's version includes in-frame clones alone and lacks a portion of them. This sample has 77,000 or so clones, with approximately 85% found just once. This sequence joins TRBV19 and TRBJ1-4, with D uncertain. The clonotype originates from a woman in her forties or fifties with glioma. The specimen comprised PBMCs, sampled from a glioma patient whose treatment included an IDH1 peptide vaccine. In DNA form, the CDR3 reads TGTGCCAGTAGTACGCGCAAAACCAATGAAAAACTGTTTTTT. Its protein is CASSTRKTNEKLFF.